This TCR beta chain was documented in a study of cytomegalovirus exposure and HLA in healthy donors. For the study at large: An analysis done earlier identified 95 million to 140 million unique TCR beta sequences from about 179 million T cells.

Details on this clone: The antigen is not known.

CDR3 length: 15 residues. Per the germline V gene, CDR1 is LNHNV and CDR2 is YYDKDF (reference sequence). V lost 0 bases, J lost 0 bases, and 7 bases lay in between. Primers: 60 Vbeta forward and 13 Jbeta reverse. Method: immunoSEQ multiplex PCR; TCRdb's copy keeps in-frame clones and lacks some. Of 130,000 or so clones listed, about 80% were seen once; the top ten hold more than 7.5%. The study, taken as a whole, reports: Sequence variants that were highly shared formed a cluster that was likely a sequencing artifact. Most CMV-associated TCR beta chains appeared HLA-restricted in a later analysis. Among TCR beta chains, those listed as cytomegalovirus-associated numbered around 160.

Source material: PBMCs. This chain uses TRBV15 with TRBJ2-3; D perhaps matches TRBD1 (6 bases). The receptor was derived from a woman aged 45-60 years in good health and CMV-seropositive. CDR3 sequence (DNA): TGTGCCACCAGCAGAGAGACAGGTAGCACAGATACGCAGTATTTT. Translated, it gives CATSRETGSTDTQYF. The variable domain in full, with the rest retrieved from reference TRBV15 and TRBJ2-3, is DAMVIQNPRYQVTQFGKPVTLSCSQTLNHNVMYWYQQKSSQAPKLLFHYYDKDFNNEADTPDNFQSRRPNTSFCFLDIRSPGLGDTAMYLCATSRETGSTDTQYFGPGTRLTVL.